This TCR beta chain is from a study of OX40 agonist ivuxolimab in advanced cancers. Looking at the study overall: At 0.01 to 10 mg/kg, ivuxolimab was administered intravenously to patients every 2 weeks.

Blood draws occurred at baseline, cycle 4 day 1, and cycle 7 day 1. Clones were read by immunoSEQ multiplex PCR, and TCRdb kept only the in-frame ones, dropping some. The sample shows some 85,000 clones, less than 95% of them seen only once. Note on this clone: The antigen is unknown.

V was shortened by 5 bases and J by 2 bases, with 13 bases between the two germline ends. In germline, CDR1 is MDHEN, CDR2 SYDVKM. The CDR3 is 14 amino acids. Study conclusions and caveats: Researchers did not establish what antigens the expanded peripheral T cells target. The mean number of expanded clones was higher in CD8+ T cells than in CD4+.

The input for sequencing was CD4+ or CD8+ T cells sorted from blood, taken in a trial of the OX40 agonist ivuxolimab. The chain uses TRBV28 and TRBJ2-7; no reliable D call. The sequence was collected from an adult with an advanced solid tumor such as melanoma, head and neck, liver or kidney cancer. CDR3 sequence (DNA): TGTGCCAGCAGTGGCTTCAATCCTCCCTACGAGCAGTACTTC. It specifies CASSGFNPPYEQYF.